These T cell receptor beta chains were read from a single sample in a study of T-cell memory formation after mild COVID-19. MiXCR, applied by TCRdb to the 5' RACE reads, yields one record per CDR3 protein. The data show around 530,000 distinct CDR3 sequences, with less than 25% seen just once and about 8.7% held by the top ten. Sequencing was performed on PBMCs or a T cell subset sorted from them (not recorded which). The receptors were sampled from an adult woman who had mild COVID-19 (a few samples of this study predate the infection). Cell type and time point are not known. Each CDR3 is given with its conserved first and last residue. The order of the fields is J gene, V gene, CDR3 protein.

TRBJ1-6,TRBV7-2,CASSFSERSPLHF
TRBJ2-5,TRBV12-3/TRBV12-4,CASSLASGGAETQYF
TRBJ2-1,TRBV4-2,CASSPGPSGGEQFF
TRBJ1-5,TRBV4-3,CASSQDYDPDQPQHF
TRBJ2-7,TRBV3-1,CASSRGTIYEQYF
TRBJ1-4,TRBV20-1,CSARNKDRPATNEKLFF
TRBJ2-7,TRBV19,CASRRTLGSYEQYF
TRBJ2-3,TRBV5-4,CASSPGSGQGYGDTQYF
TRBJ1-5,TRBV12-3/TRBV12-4,CASRTAGTGNQPQHF
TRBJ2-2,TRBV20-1,CSAERENTGELFF
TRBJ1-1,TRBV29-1,CSGSDLNTEAFF
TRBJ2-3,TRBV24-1,CATSDANTDTQYF